The source of this T cell receptor beta chain is a study of metastatic and nonmetastatic thyroid tumors (dated by TCRdb to 2018 to 2020). Regarding the research as a whole: Repertoires from peripheral blood and from tumor or nodule tissue samples of malignant and benign thyroid patients were compared.

Trimming takes 8 bases from V and 3 bases from J, and the germline ends sit 17 bases apart. The germline V gene supplies CDR1 MNHNS and CDR2 SASEGT. The CDR3 contains 14 residues, cysteine and phenylalanine counted. The read is trimmed to its CDR3 DNA, 42 bases read in frame from base 1. No patient had received any treatment before thyroid surgery. Using T-cell receptor beta sequencing, the researchers looked back retrospectively at clinical samples from patients, gathered between about 2012 and 2019. Study-wide findings and limitations: In both blood and tumor samples, malignant tumors were reported to have significantly higher TCR beta diversity than benign nodules.

Concerning this clone: This receptor's antigen is unknown. No clone much larger than this one lies a single base away; base qualities are absent.

The library was produced with PCR. The instrument was an Illumina HiSeq 4000. High-throughput sequencing was used to profile the TCR beta-chain CDR3 region of every patient. The original pipeline was this. CDR3 differences across clinicopathological groups were used to build a classifier for discriminating distant-metastatic papillary thyroid cancer patients. To measure repertoire diversity the researchers used the Shannon index, while the Morisita-Horn index served to gauge how similar the tumor and blood repertoires were. TCRdb reran the public reads through fastp at Q25 and MiXCR, keeping productive beta chains. What appears here as the V and J calls and clone size reflects TCRdb's work, not the paper's. This sample is represented by some 36,000 clones; roughly a sixth of them were singletons. About 6.6% of the sample is in the top ten clones.

Sequencing input: blood. The sequence was obtained from a male donor with papillary thyroid cancer or a benign thyroid nodule (not recorded which). Some clones in this sample may be carry-over from other donors' samples. The chain employs TRBV6-1 and TRBJ2-7; the D gene is possibly TRBD2, with 5 bases matching. The DNA sequence reads TGTGCCAGCGCCCGTGCCGCCGCGGGCTACGAGCAGTACTTC. This translates into CASARAAAGYEQYF.